This entry lists 18 T cell receptor beta chains sequenced from one sample in a study of T cell responses to AZD1222 COVID-19 vaccine. Libraries were prepared by immunoSEQ multiplex PCR; TCRdb keeps only in-frame clonotypes and omits some of them. This table holds over 130,000 clones, approximately 94% found once. The starting material was peripheral blood, obtained on day 0 of AZD1222 vaccination. Receptors originate from an adult in good health.

This chain links TRBV5-1 with TRBJ1-2; 8 bases fit TRBD1. Germline loops: CDR1 SGHRS, CDR2 YFSETQ. V was pared by 5 bases and J by 8 bases, with 14 bases of the junction left unmatched. This CDR3 spans 15 amino acids. The CDR3 loop reads CASRWLDRDYRGYTF. CDR3 DNA sequence: TGCGCCAGCAGATGGTTGGACAGGGATTATAGGGGCTACACCTTC.

V is TRBV5-1 and J is TRBJ2-5, with a possible D match to TRBD2 (6 bases). V lost 0 bases to trimming and J lost 5 bases, with 14 bases between them. The CDR3 has 15 residues. CDR1 and CDR2 from the germline V gene are SGHRS and YFSETQ. The DNA of the CDR3 is TGCGCCAGCAGCTTGGTTAGCGGAGGCGGTGAGACCCAGTACTTC. It specifies CASSLVSGGGETQYF.

The V and J genes are TRBV10-3 and TRBJ2-3; D is perhaps TRBD1 or TRBD2 (5 bases each). Trimming left V 0 bases short and J 11 bases short, with 18 bases between. CDR3 length: 15 amino acids. Germline V gene lookup returns CDR1 ENHRY and CDR2 SYGVKD. This CDR3 is CAISESGVPVDLQYF. For the CDR3, the DNA is TGTGCCATCAGTGAGTCGGGGGTTCCGGTGGACCTGCAGTATTTT.

This chain joins TRBV18 and TRBJ1-1; D not resolved. Per germline, CDR1 KGHSH and CDR2 LQKENI. V was cut by 6 bases and J by 0 bases, with 14 bases left in between. The length of the CDR3 is 15 residues. CDR3 sequence: CASSRDPPVNTEAFF. Written as DNA, the CDR3 is TGTGCCAGCTCTCGGGATCCCCCCGTGAACACTGAAGCTTTCTTT.

V is TRBV4-1 and J is TRBJ1-1; TRBD1 matches 7 bases. CDR1 MGHRA and CDR2 YSYEKL come from the germline V gene. V trimming: 3 bases; J trimming: 4 bases; junction bases outside the gene matches: 8. The CDR3 covers 15 residues. In DNA, the CDR3 is TGCGCCAGCAGCCAGGTACAGGGGTTGAGCACTGAAGCTTTCTTT. Translating gives CASSQVQGLSTEAFF.

This chain joins TRBV5-5 and TRBJ2-4; 9 bases match TRBD1. Germline V CDR1 and CDR2: SGHKS, YYEKEE (reference sequence). CDR3 length: 13 amino acids. J gave up 10 bases and V 3 bases, and 5 bases lay outside the gene matches. The CDR3 DNA reads as TGTGCCAGCAGCTGGGACAGGGAAAGGATTCAGTACTTC. It codes for CASSWDRERIQYF.

The count of this clone is one. The CDR3 protein is CASSRHNGQGAGNTIYF. Here the CDR3 DNA reads TGTGCCAGCAGTCGACACAATGGACAGGGAGCCGGAAACACCATATATTTT. The V and J genes are TRBV3-1 (or the pseudogene TRBV3-2) and TRBJ1-3; 8 nucleotides align to TRBD1. This CDR3 is 17 amino acids long. Germline-derived CDR1 and CDR2 are LGHDT and YNNKEL (reference sequence). V trimming: 6 bases; J trimming: 4 bases; junction bases outside the gene matches: 14.

The V call is TRBV18, the J call TRBJ1-5; no clear D gene. Germline-derived CDR1 and CDR2 are KGHSH and LQKENI. This CDR3 contains 15 residues. The germline V and J ends were trimmed by 6 bases and 3 bases, with 15 bases remaining between them. The CDR3 loop reads CASSLTPGPNQPQHF. The CDR3 nucleotides are TGTGCCAGCTCCCTTACCCCCGGTCCCAATCAGCCCCAGCATTTT.

The count of this clone is one. The gene calls are TRBV5-4 and TRBJ2-3, with TRBD1 as a possible D gene (5 bases). The CDR3 length is 14 residues. V was clipped by 1 base and J by 0 bases, with 6 bases between them. CDR1 and CDR2 from the germline V gene are SGHNT and YYREEE (reference sequence). The CDR3 loop is CASSLTGSTDTQYF. For the CDR3, the DNA is TGTGCCAGCAGCTTGACAGGTAGCACAGATACGCAGTATTTT.

The V and J genes are TRBV18 and TRBJ2-5; D perhaps matches TRBD2 (5 bases). Germline CDR1 KGHSH, CDR2 LQKENI. V lost 6 bases and J lost 5, with 13 bases in between. The length of the CDR3 is 13 residues. Here the CDR3 DNA reads TGTGCCAGCTCCATCGGGGAGCGTGAGACCCAGTACTTC. Its translation: CASSIGERETQYF.

The chain is built from TRBV3-1 (or the pseudogene TRBV3-2) and TRBJ1-1; D unresolved. Germline V gene sequence: CDR1 LGHDT, CDR2 YNNKEL (reference sequence). V lost 2 bases, J lost 3 bases, and 7 bases lay in between. The CDR3 runs 13 residues. CDR3 in DNA: TGTGCCAGCAGCCAAATCCAAGACACTGAAGCTTTCTTT. It codes for CASSQIQDTEAFF.

This chain links TRBV10-1 with TRBJ1-2, with D possibly matching TRBD1 (6 bases). V gave up 0 bases and J gave up 8 bases, with 10 bases separating them. This CDR3 has 13 amino acids. Germline CDR1 WNHNN, CDR2 SYGVQD (reference sequence). In DNA form, the CDR3 reads TGCGCCAGCAGTGAGTCGGGGGGGCACGGCTACACCTTC. Protein product: CASSESGGHGYTF.

The chain employs TRBV11-2 and TRBJ2-7; 12 nucleotides match TRBD1. The V gene's germline CDR1 is SGHAT and CDR2 FQNNGV. This CDR3 comprises 15 residues. J gave up 4 bases and V 6 bases, and 7 bases lay outside the gene matches. CDR3 loop: CASRPGTGGVYEQYF. The DNA for the CDR3 is TGTGCCAGCAGACCCGGGACAGGGGGCGTTTACGAGCAGTACTTC.

This clone was detected once. CDR3 protein: CASSFFGDSYQPQHF. CDR3 DNA: TGTGCCAGCAGCTTTTTCGGGGACAGCTATCAGCCCCAGCATTTT. The chain links TRBV7-2 to TRBJ1-5; 7 bases fit TRBD1. CDR3 length: 15 amino acids. Germline CDR1 is SGHTA and CDR2 is FQGNSA. V was pared by 3 bases and J by 5 bases, with 7 bases of the junction left unmatched. The entire variable domain, with the rest obtained from reference TRBV7-2 and TRBJ1-5, is as follows: GAGVSQSPSNKVTEKGKDVELRCDPISGHTALYWYRQSLGQGLEFLIYFQGNSAPDKSGLPSDRFSAERTGGSVSTLTIQRTQQEDSAVYLCASSFFGDSYQPQHFGDGTRLSIL.

This CDR3 is CASRGTSGRDRSYNEQFF. In nucleotides, the CDR3 is TGTGCCAGCAGAGGGACTAGCGGGAGGGATCGCTCCTACAATGAGCAGTTCTTC. This rearrangement joins TRBV21-1 to TRBJ2-1; no DNA check was done on the table's D call, TRBD2. TRBV21-1 is tagged as a pseudogene. The CDR3 is 18 residues long.

The chain uses TRBV7-2 and TRBJ2-3; 10 nucleotides agree with TRBD2. This CDR3 is built from 16 residues. With V trimmed by 4 bases and J by 4 bases, 8 bases remained unmatched. CDR1 and CDR2 (germline): SGHTA, FQGNSA. The CDR3, as DNA: TGTGCCAGCAGCTCGGGAAGAGCGGGAGGGGCAGATACGCAGTATTTT. Encoded protein: CASSSGRAGGADTQYF.

The chain employs TRBV7-2 and TRBJ2-3; the D gene is possibly TRBD2 (6 bases). This CDR3 is 17 amino acids long. Germline values: CDR1 SGHTA, CDR2 FQGNSA. V dropped 5 bases and J dropped 4 bases, with 22 bases sitting between them. The CDR3 loop reads CASSERRRAGNPDTQYF. The CDR3 DNA follows: TGTGCCAGCAGCGAGCGTAGGAGAGCGGGTAACCCAGATACGCAGTATTTT.

J is TRBJ2-1 and V is TRBV27; D call uncertain. This CDR3 contains 14 residues. Germline loops: CDR1 MNHEY, CDR2 SMNVEV (reference sequence). V gave up 3 bases and J gave up 8 bases, with 14 bases separating them. The CDR3 DNA sequence: TGTGCCAGCAGTTTCCCCCTCCTATTGGATGAGCAGTTCTTC. Its translation: CASSFPLLLDEQFF.